This T cell receptor (beta chain) was identified in a study of CD8 T cells in Susac syndrome. The V gene's germline CDR1 is LNHDA and CDR2 SQIVND (reference sequence). Trimming cost V 11 bases and J 0 bases, with 17 bases left between them. The CDR3 sequence is 15 residues long. An amount of RNA that ranged from 0.5 to 1 ug was reverse transcribed with random hexamers. Amplification of TCR beta CDR3 by immunoSEQ multiplex PCR spanned 54 Vbeta and 13 Jbeta. TCRdb re-called the immunoSEQ multiplex PCR reads through MiXCR, storing one row per CDR3 protein. Among about 290,000 distinct CDR3 sequences, 70% to 90% were seen once, and the ten largest hold 0.2% to 0.25%.

The sequencing input was CD8+ T cells from PBMCs. This clonotype was obtained from a human donor with multiple sclerosis. This sequence joins TRBV19 and TRBJ1-5; D not resolved. CDR3 residues: CACTPGSYSNQPQHF. Written as DNA, the CDR3 is TGTGCCTGTACCCCCGGGAGTTATAGCAATCAGCCCCAGCATTTT.